The 16 T cell receptor beta chains presented below share a single source sample, sequenced in a study of beta chain features in type 1 diabetes. The study, taken as a whole, reports: All four CD4+ subsets of Type 1 diabetes patients contained TCRB CDR3s that were moderately but significantly shorter.

The sequenced template was cDNA made from the entire isolated RNA. Repertoires were generated with immunoSEQ multiplex PCR, while TCRdb's copy carries only in-frame clones and drops some. The profile shows 300,000 to 400,000 clones, around an eighth of them singletons. Antigens for these TCRs are unknown. Sequencing was done on a sample of naive CD4+ T cells from blood. These TCRs come from a woman under 30 with type 1 diabetes.

The chain recombines TRBV27 with TRBJ1-2, with a possible D match to TRBD1 (5 bases). The CDR3 totals 14 residues. Between the trimmed V and J ends, which lost 9 bases and 8 bases, there was a span of 22 bases. In germline, CDR1 is MNHEY, CDR2 SMNVEV (reference sequence). The chain's CDR3 is CASAQVLGGSGYTF. In DNA, the CDR3 is TGTGCCAGTGCACAGGTCCTGGGAGGTTCAGGCTACACCTTC.

The rearrangement links TRBV6-1 to TRBJ2-3, with D uncertain. The V end was cut by 5 bases, the J end by 12 bases, with 12 bases between. From germline, CDR1 is MNHNS and CDR2 SASEGT. The CDR3 spans 11 residues. CDR3: CASSYETPQYF. The CDR3 DNA sequence: TGTGCCAGCAGTTATGAAACTCCTCAGTATTTT.

This clone was recorded a few times. The gene calls are TRBV10-3 and TRBJ2-7; no clear D. Germline lookup yields CDR1 ENHRY and CDR2 SYGVKD. The CDR3 runs 12 residues. Trimming pared 8 bases from V and 3 bases from J, leaving 11 bases between. CDR3 protein: CAIGSGNYEQYV. The CDR3 region has the DNA TGTGCCATCGGATCCGGAAACTACGAGCAGTACGTC.

The chain employs TRBV4-3 and TRBJ2-7, with 10 bases that match TRBD2. V was pared by 1 base and J by 0 bases, with 6 bases of the junction left unmatched. The CDR3 is 17 amino acids. Germline V lookup: CDR1 LGHNA, CDR2 YSLEER. CDR3 coding DNA: TGCGCCAGCAGCCAAGTACTAGCGGGACCGAGCTCCTACGAGCAGTACGTC. Protein product: CASSQVLAGPSSYEQYV.

V gene TRBV7-9 combines with J gene TRBJ2-1; TRBD2 aligns across 10 bases. V gave up 5 bases and J gave up 5 bases; unmatched junction bases: 15. CDR1 is SEHNR, CDR2 FQNEAQ, per germline (reference sequence). The CDR3 is 18 amino acids. The CDR3 sequence is CASSATPLAGVPHNEQFF. The CDR3 bases are TGTGCCAGCAGCGCAACCCCCCTAGCGGGAGTCCCCCACAATGAGCAGTTCTTC.

The chain recombines TRBV19 with TRBJ2-4; 7 positions agree with TRBD1. This CDR3 has 17 residues. The V segment lost 4 bases and the J segment 0 bases; nucleotides outside the gene matches: 9. Germline V gene sequence: CDR1 LNHDA, CDR2 SQIVND (reference sequence). The CDR3 nucleotides are TGTGCCAGTAGTACCTTCATGACAGGGTTAGCCAAAAACATTCAGTACTTC. It encodes CASSTFMTGLAKNIQYF.

V gene TRBV7-2 combines with J gene TRBJ2-3, with TRBD2 identical over 8 bases. CDR1 is SGHTA and CDR2 is FQGNSA in the germline V gene. This CDR3 has 15 amino acids. J lost 4 bases, V lost 5 bases, and 8 bases had no gene match. The CDR3 here is CASSGPGLGADTQYF. The CDR3, as DNA: TGTGCCAGCAGCGGTCCGGGACTAGGGGCAGATACGCAGTATTTT.

This clone was seen only a few times. The chain recombines TRBV4-2 with TRBJ2-7; the match to TRBD2 covers 14 bases. The V segment lost 4 bases and the J segment 6 bases; nucleotides outside the gene matches: 5. The germline V gene has CDR1 LGHNA and CDR2 YNFKEQ. The CDR3 spans 15 residues. The CDR3 DNA is TGTGCCAGCAGCCCGACTAGCGGGAGGGCGCCCGAGCAGTACTTC. This sequence encodes CASSPTSGRAPEQYF.

This clone came up a few times. The rearrangement uses TRBV10-3 and TRBJ2-5; 7 positions match TRBD1. V trimming: 1 base; J trimming: 7 bases; junction bases outside the gene matches: 15. The CDR3 extends over 17 amino acids. Germline lookup yields CDR1 ENHRY and CDR2 SYGVKD. The CDR3 here is CAISEYSRDRPGGTQYF. In DNA, the CDR3 is TGTGCCATCAGTGAGTACAGCCGGGACAGACCTGGAGGGACCCAGTACTTC.

The chain employs TRBV29-1 and TRBJ1-3, with 8 positions matching TRBD1. J was trimmed by 1 base and V by 2 bases; bases with no gene match: 1. Germline values: CDR1 SQVTM, CDR2 ANQGSEA. The CDR3 has 14 amino acids. The CDR3 protein is CSVETGGSGNTIYF. DNA of the CDR3: TGCAGCGTTGAAACAGGGGGATCTGGAAACACCATATATTTT.

This rearrangement joins TRBV19 to TRBJ1-3, with D possibly TRBD1 on 5 matching bases. The ends were cut back, 10 bases at V and 2 bases at J, with 15 bases in the middle. This CDR3 has 14 residues. The germline gives CDR1 LNHDA, CDR2 SQIVND (reference sequence). CDR3 in amino acids: CATVPGGAGNTIYF. DNA for the CDR3: TGTGCCACCGTACCCGGAGGGGCTGGAAACACCATATATTTT.

This clone has a handful of counts. The chain carries TRBV2 and TRBJ1-1; D not certain. Germline V CDR1 and CDR2: SNHLY, FYNNEI. This CDR3 comprises 13 residues. Trimming took 0 bases from V and 1 from J, leaving 3 bases between them. The CDR3 DNA reads as TGTGCCAGCAGTGAAGCAGCGAACACTGAAGCTTTCTTT. Amino acid sequence: CASSEAANTEAFF.

The chain uses TRBV6-5 and TRBJ2-5; a weak D match, TRBD2 (6 bases). The ends were cut back, 6 bases at V and 1 base at J, with 9 bases in the middle. The CDR3 has 13 amino acids. Per the germline V gene, CDR1 is MNHEY and CDR2 is SVGAGI. The CDR3 region has the DNA TGTGCCAGCAGGCGGGGACCCCAAGAGACCCAGTACTTC. The encoded protein is CASRRGPQETQYF.

The chain joins TRBV5-4 to TRBJ2-1, with D perhaps matching TRBD2 (5 bases). This CDR3 is built from 15 residues. Germline V gene data show CDR1 as SGHNT and CDR2 as YYREEE (reference sequence). V was cut by 1 base and J by 0 bases, with 8 bases left in between. CDR3 DNA sequence: TGTGCCAGCAGCTTGAGCGGACGCTCCTACAATGAGCAGTTCTTC. Its translation: CASSLSGRSYNEQFF.

This clone was picked up a small number of times. The chain uses TRBV18 and TRBJ2-1; 15 nucleotides agree with TRBD2. Germline-derived CDR1 and CDR2 are KGHSH and LQKENI. The CDR3 sequence is 19 residues long. After removal of 6 bases from V and 3 bases from J, the junction contained 12 bases not matched to a gene. The DNA of the CDR3 is TGTGCCAGCTCGCCCGGACTAGCGGGAGGGCCTTTTGGCTACAATGAGCAGTTCTTC. Its translation is CASSPGLAGGPFGYNEQFF.

This clone was detected a few times. This rearrangement joins TRBV28 to TRBJ2-1, with D tentatively TRBD2 (6 bases). CDR3 length equals 11 residues. CDR1 and CDR2 (germline): MDHEN, SYDVKM. The V and J ends lost 6 bases and 10 bases respectively, with 10 bases between them. The CDR3, as DNA: TGTGCCAGCAGGACTCTAGCGGAGCAGTTCTTC. Translating gives CASRTLAEQFF. The entire variable domain, with the rest obtained from reference TRBV28 and TRBJ2-1, is as follows: DVKVTQSSRYLVKRTGEKVFLECVQDMDHENMFWYRQDPGLGLRLIYFSYDVKMKEKGDIPEGYSVSREKKERFSLILESASTNQTSMYLCASRTLAEQFFGPGTRLTVL.